Below, 17 T cell receptor beta chains from the same sample are listed, as sequenced in a study of regulatory T cells in long-lasting Graves disease. The time point denotes: newly diagnosed GD, antithyroid drugs for less than 3 months. There was RNA extracted from PBMCs, and the TCR library was made from it. iRepertoire HTBI primers and Arm-PCR of CDR3 regions built TCR beta libraries. TCRdb re-called the multiplex PCR reads through MiXCR, storing one row per CDR3 protein. The sample has a few hundred thousand distinct CDR3 sequences; under 20% are singletons. The sample was also linked to a second study, of T cells in Graves' hyperthyroidism and ophthalmopathy.

Sequences were derived from peripheral blood mononuclear cells (PBMCs), sampled at new diagnosis, from a patient treated with antithyroid drugs. The origin of the receptors is a woman aged 25 to 39 with Graves disease.

The chain has TRBV27 and TRBJ2-3, with D unresolved. The germline gives CDR1 MNHEY, CDR2 SMNVEV (reference sequence). Trimming removed 10 bases from V and 2 bases from J, with 7 bases in between. The CDR3 is made up of 11 amino acids. The CDR3 sequence: CATLVTDTQYF. In DNA, the CDR3 is TGTGCCACGCTTGTCACAGATACGCAGTATTTT.

A remark on this clonotype: No conserved phenylalanine or tryptophan ends this CDR3, so it is likely a read error. V and J are TRBV19 and TRBJ1-1, with 8 bases identical to TRBD1. Per germline, CDR1 LNHDA and CDR2 SQIVND (reference sequence). The V segment lost 4 bases and the J segment 2 bases; nucleotides outside the gene matches: 3. This CDR3 region has 14 residues. Here the CDR3 reads CASSTGQANTEAFL. For the CDR3, the DNA is TGTGCCAGTAGTACGGGACAGGCAAACACTGAAGCTTTCCTT.

This clonotype was found a few times. The rearrangement joins TRBV27 to TRBJ2-3; D is unresolved. V was clipped by 8 bases and J by 2 bases, with 14 bases between them. Per germline, CDR1 MNHEY and CDR2 SMNVEV (reference sequence). The CDR3 is 14 residues long. For the CDR3, the DNA is TGTGCCAGCTCCTTTAGCCAGTTCACAGATACGCAGTATTTT. Protein product: CASSFSQFTDTQYF.

As concerns this clonotype: A much larger clone differs by one base, so this may be a read error. The genes are TRBV18 and TRBJ1-3; D possibly corresponds to TRBD1 (6 bases). Germline V gene lookup returns CDR1 KGHSH and CDR2 LQKENI. This CDR3 spans 14 amino acids. Written as DNA, the CDR3 is TGTGCCAACTCATCCAGGGGATCGGGAAACACCATATATTTT. Its translation is CANSSRGSGNTIYF.

In this sample, this clonotype turned up many times. This chain links TRBV27 with TRBJ1-2, with D perhaps matching TRBD1 (5 bases). Germline CDR1 MNHEY, CDR2 SMNVEV (reference sequence). The V end was cut by 2 bases, the J end by 6 bases, with 10 bases between. The CDR3 runs to 13 residues. CDR3 amino acids: CASSLQGGNGYTF. The CDR3 DNA reads TGTGCCAGCAGTTTACAGGGAGGCAATGGCTACACCTTC.

This sequence joins TRBV25-1 and TRBJ1-2, with no clear D. Trimming shortened V by 7 bases and J by 6 bases, and 15 bases separated the two germline ends. Germline CDR1 reads MGHDK; CDR2 reads SYGVNS. The CDR3 consists of 13 residues. The CDR3 sequence: CASTSPGLDGYTF. The CDR3 bases are TGTGCCAGCACCTCCCCCGGGTTGGATGGCTACACCTTC.

This clonotype has a count of ten or more. The rearrangement joins TRBV11-2 to TRBJ2-1; tentatively, D is TRBD2 (6 bases). The germline V and J ends were trimmed by 3 bases and 3 bases, with 12 bases remaining between them. The CDR3 extends over 15 amino acids. Germline assignment: CDR1 SGHAT and CDR2 FQNNGV. The CDR3 sequence is CASSFRGIGYNEQFF. The CDR3 region has the DNA TGTGCCAGCAGCTTCCGGGGGATCGGCTACAATGAGCAGTTCTTC.

This clonotype appeared many times. The chain carries TRBV7-9 and TRBJ1-2; D is uncertain. Trimming removed 0 bases from V and 8 bases from J, with 13 bases in between. Looked up from germline, CDR1 is SEHNR and CDR2 is FQNEAQ (reference sequence). There are 14 residues in the CDR3. This CDR3 is CASSLAHPSDGYTF. The CDR3, as DNA: TGTGCCAGCAGCTTAGCGCACCCCTCCGACGGCTACACCTTC.

At least ten counts were recorded for this clonotype. The chain joins TRBV12-3 or TRBV12-4 to TRBJ1-2; D possibly corresponds to TRBD1 (5 bases). V lost 4 bases, J lost 8 bases, and 14 bases lay in between. The CDR3 has 13 residues. Here the CDR3 DNA reads TGTGCCAGCAGTTCGGGGGTAACGGGGGGCTACACCTTC. Its protein product is CASSSGVTGGYTF.

This clonotype has ten or more counts. The CDR3 loop is CASSPRGGDSDTQYF. Here the CDR3 DNA reads TGTGCCAGCTCACCTCGGGGAGGTGATTCAGATACGCAGTATTTT. V is TRBV18 and J is TRBJ2-3, with a possible D match to TRBD2 (6 bases). The CDR3 consists of 15 residues. V was trimmed by 3 bases and J by 4 bases, leaving 14 bases between them. Germline V gene lookup returns CDR1 KGHSH and CDR2 LQKENI.

This clonotype was counted many times. The V and J genes are TRBV12-3 or TRBV12-4 and TRBJ2-2; a possible D gene is TRBD2 (6 bases). V lost 2 bases, J lost 4 bases, and 14 bases lay in between. This CDR3 is built from 16 residues. The CDR3: CASSLKGGAVTGELFF. The DNA for the CDR3 is TGTGCCAGCAGTTTAAAAGGCGGGGCAGTCACCGGGGAGCTGTTTTTT.

This clonotype was detected a few times. V gene TRBV24-1 combines with J gene TRBJ2-1; D may match TRBD1 or TRBD2 (5 bases each). The germline CDR1 and CDR2 sequences are KGHDR and SFDVKD. The length of the CDR3 is 13 residues. Trimming shortened V by 12 bases and J by 7 bases, and 18 bases separated the two germline ends. CDR3 DNA: TGTGCCCCCGAGGGGCTAGTGAATAATGAGCAGTTCTTC. Translated, it gives CAPEGLVNNEQFF.

As for this clonotype: A far larger clone is one nucleotide away, so this likely arose from a read error. The CDR3 DNA reads TGTGCCAGCAGTGTAGCGCTTGGGGGTTACGAGACCCAGTACTTC. Amino acid sequence: CASSVALGGYETQYF. V is TRBV6-1 and J is TRBJ2-4; either TRBD1 or TRBD2 may supply D (5 bases each). The end of the DNA fits TRBJ2-5 better, so the J call may be wrong. Germline V CDR1 and CDR2: MNHNS, SASEGT. The CDR3 extends over 15 amino acids.

This clonotype occurred many times. The chain has TRBV19 and TRBJ1-4, with 7 bases matching TRBD1. The CDR3 runs 12 residues. The germline gives CDR1 LNHDA, CDR2 SQIVND (reference sequence). With V trimmed by 9 bases and J by 6 bases, 4 bases remained unmatched. For the CDR3, the DNA is TGTGCCAGCAATGACAGGGATGAAAAACTGTTTTTT. The encoded protein is CASNDRDEKLFF.

This clonotype appeared many times. The rearrangement links TRBV7-9 to TRBJ2-1, with a tentative D call TRBD1 (6 bases). Germline CDR1 and CDR2: SEHNR and FQNEAQ (reference sequence). This CDR3 contains 15 residues. The germline V and J ends were trimmed by 1 base and 1 base, with 8 bases remaining between them. The CDR3 spells CASSLDRVSYNEQFF. The CDR3 DNA reads TGTGCCAGCAGCTTAGACAGGGTGTCCTACAATGAGCAGTTCTTC. The whole variable domain, filled in from reference TRBV7-9 and TRBJ2-1, reads DTGVSQNPRHKITKRGQNVTFRCDPISEHNRLYWYRQTLGQGPEFLTYFQNEAQLEKSRLLSDRFSAERPKGSFSTLEIQRTEQGDSAMYLCASSLDRVSYNEQFFGPGTRLTVL.

This clonotype was found many times. The J gene is TRBJ2-3, the V gene TRBV5-1, with 10 bases that match TRBD2. Germline trimming cut 4 bases from V and 2 bases from J; bases unmatched to any gene: 4. The CDR3 is made up of 15 amino acids. Germline assignment: CDR1 SGHRS and CDR2 YFSETQ. CDR3 residues: CASSIAGGNTDTQYF. CDR3 bases: TGCGCCAGCAGCATAGCGGGGGGAAACACAGATACGCAGTATTTT.

This chain joins TRBV7-3 and TRBJ2-1, with TRBD2 identical over 7 bases. The trim removed 0 bases at V and 0 bases at J, leaving 5 bases unmatched. Germline lookup yields CDR1 SGHTA and CDR2 FQGTGA. The CDR3 has 17 amino acids. The CDR3 loop reads CASSLTTVAGSYNEQFF. The CDR3 bases are TGTGCCAGCAGCTTAACTACCGTAGCGGGCTCCTACAATGAGCAGTTCTTC.